A selection of T cell receptor beta chains follows, all from one sample in a study of T cell responses to AZD1222 COVID-19 vaccine. Sequenced by immunoSEQ multiplex PCR; TCRdb stores in-frame clones only, minus some. The table records about 150,000 clones, approximately 87% of them present only once. The input for sequencing was peripheral blood, taken 28 days after the second AZD1222 dose. Source of these receptors: an adult who received the AZD1222 COVID-19 vaccine. The CDR3 runs from the conserved cysteine through the conserved F or W. A D gene is named only where the DNA matches it firmly. A row's size may be missing; if present it is once, few, many or a size class.

J gene | clone size | D gene | V gene | CDR3 DNA | CDR3 protein
TRBJ2-1 | NA | NA | TRBV20-1 | TGCAGTGCTCGATTCTTGTATGAGCAGTTCTTC | CSARFLYEQFF
TRBJ1-1 | NA | NA | TRBV5-1 | TGCGCCAGCCGCCCGTCCGGGACGAACACTGAAGCTTTCTTT | CASRPSGTNTEAFF
TRBJ2-4 | NA | NA | TRBV28 | TGTGCCAGCAGCAGCCGGTCTTCAGCGGTAAACATTCAGTACTTC | CASSSRSSAVNIQYF
TRBJ1-2 | few | NA | TRBV2 | TGTGCCAGCAGTGAAGAGGGGGAATTGATTGGCTACACCTTC | CASSEEGELIGYTF
TRBJ2-3 | NA | NA | TRBV29-1 | TGCAGCGGCAACAGGGGGGGAGGCACAGATACGCAGTATTTT | CSGNRGGGTDTQYF
TRBJ1-2 | NA | NA | TRBV12-5 | TGTGCTAGTGGGAGTGGGGCCGGCTATGGCTACACCTTC | CASGSGAGYGYTF
TRBJ1-5 | NA | NA | TRBV21-1 | TGTGCCAGCAGCAAAGCGCGGGGACAGGCCATCGATCAGCCCCAGCATTTT | CASSKARGQAIDQPQHF
TRBJ2-7 | NA | TRBD2 | TRBV5-1 | TGCGCCAGCAGCGGGAGGGCCTACGAGCAGTACTTC | CASSGRAYEQYF
TRBJ1-1 | NA | NA | TRBV29-1 | TGCAGCGTTGCCCAAGGAGGGGCCATGAACACTGAAGCTTTCTTT | CSVAQGGAMNTEAFF
TRBJ1-1 | NA | NA | TRBV6-6 | TGTGCCAGCAGTTACCTAATAATAACGGCGGATACTGAAGCTTTCTTT | CASSYLIITADTEAFF
TRBJ1-5 | NA | NA | TRBV28 | TGTGCCAGCAGTTTCGGGGGCCCGCCATCTCAGCCCCAGCATTTT | CASSFGGPPSQPQHF
TRBJ1-1 | NA | TRBD1 | TRBV7-2 | TGTGCCAGCAGCTTCGACAGGGGGGGAGCTTTCTTT | CASSFDRGGAFF
TRBJ2-6 | NA | NA | TRBV7-3 | TGTGCCAGCAGCTTACAGCCTGGGGCCAACGTCCTGACTTTC | CASSLQPGANVLTF
TRBJ1-4 | NA | TRBD1 | TRBV19 | TGTGCCAGGCCTGACAGGGCCACTAATGAAAAACTGTTTTTT | CARPDRATNEKLFF
TRBJ2-2 | NA | TRBD1 | TRBV4-3 | TGCGCCAGCAGCCAAGATCACAGGGGGATTGACACCGGGGAGCTGTTTTTT | CASSQDHRGIDTGELFF
TRBJ2-3 | NA | NA | TRBV7-3 | TGTGCCAGCAGCTTAGGGGAGCGAGACACAGATACGCAGTATTTT | CASSLGERDTDTQYF
TRBJ2-5 | NA | NA | TRBV30 | TGTGCCTGGAGTCCCCGAGAGACCCAGTACTTC | CAWSPRETQYF
TRBJ1-2 | few | NA | TRBV28 | TGTGCCAGCAGTTTGGTCAGGGAGGTGGGCTACACCTTC | CASSLVREVGYTF
TRBJ2-5 | NA | TRBD1 | TRBV29-1 | TGCAGCGTTGAAGGGTTGGACAGGGGGGGACAAGAGACCCAGTACTTC | CSVEGLDRGGQETQYF
TRBJ2-5 | few | NA | TRBV2 | TGTGCCAGCAGTGAACTAGCCGGCGGGGAGACCCAGTACTTC | CASSELAGGETQYF
TRBJ2-5 | NA | TRBD2 | TRBV3-1/TRBV3-2 | TGTGCCACCCGCCGTCTAGCGGGAGAAGGAGGAGAGACCCAGTACTTC | CATRRLAGEGGETQYF
TRBJ1-2 | few | TRBD1 | TRBV11-2 | TGTGCCAGCAGCCTGACAGGGCCTAACTATGGCTACACCTTC | CASSLTGPNYGYTF
TRBJ2-2 | NA | TRBD2 | TRBV29-1 | TGCAGCGCAGCCGGGGCTAGCGGGAGGGCGGCCACCGGGGAGCTGTTTTTT | CSAAGASGRAATGELFF
TRBJ1-5 | NA | TRBD1 | TRBV6-2/TRBV6-3 | TGTGCCAGCAGCCGAAAAGTTACAGGGGGCGTTAAATCTAGGAATCAGCCCCAGCATTTT | CASSRKVTGGVKSRNQPQHF
TRBJ2-5 | NA | NA | TRBV5-4 | TGTGCCAGCAGCTTGGGGGCCCGGGAGACCCAGTACTTC | CASSLGARETQYF
TRBJ2-5 | NA | NA | TRBV11-2 | TGTGCCAGCAGCTCCCAACAAACCGGGACAAACCAGTACTTC | CASSSQQTGTNQYF
TRBJ2-7 | NA | NA | TRBV18 | TGTGCCAGCTCACCCTACAGTTTTGGGGAGGAGCAGTACTTC | CASSPYSFGEEQYF